A single sample is the source of the 26 T cell receptor beta chains below, sequenced in a study of CD8+CD57+ T cells in acquired aplastic anemia. TCR beta VDJ combinations and CDR3 sequences were profiled from genomic DNA. MiXCR, applied by TCRdb to the reads, yields one record per CDR3 protein. The profile shows roughly 50,000 distinct CDR3 sequences, about 78% of them singletons. Source material: sorted CD4+, CD8+, or CD8+CD57+ T cells (not recorded which) from PBMCs. The source is a human donor in good health, serving as a control.

The CDR3 region is CAISEKREGTGELFF. The CDR3 DNA reads as TGTGCCATCAGTGAAAAGCGGGAGGGAACCGGGGAGCTGTTTTTT. The J gene is TRBJ2-2, the V gene TRBV10-3, with TRBD2 matching over 10 bases. The germline gives CDR1 ENHRY, CDR2 SYGVKD. With 3 bases clipped from V and 5 bases from J, the junction kept 3 bases outside the gene matches. This CDR3 spans 15 amino acids.

The sample holds a few counts of this clonotype. J is TRBJ2-5 and V is TRBV29-1, with 11 bases fitting TRBD2. The J segment lost 2 bases and the V segment lost 2 bases, leaving 4 bases of the junction unmatched. Germline V lookup: CDR1 SQVTM, CDR2 ANQGSEA. This CDR3 has 15 residues. The CDR3 spells CSVEFTSGRQETQYF. Written as DNA, the CDR3 is TGCAGCGTTGAATTTACTAGCGGGAGACAAGAGACCCAGTACTTC.

The V call is TRBV19, the J call TRBJ1-1; D ambiguous. The CDR3 has 13 residues. CDR1 and CDR2 (germline): LNHDA, SQIVND (reference sequence). V lost 3 bases, J lost 1 base, and 6 bases lay in between. CDR3 DNA: TGTGCCAGTAGTATTTGGCAGAACACTGAAGCTTTCTTT. Its protein product is CASSIWQNTEAFF.

The chain couples TRBV25-1 to TRBJ1-2, with D uncertain. CDR3 size: 11 residues. The V and J ends lost 1 base and 6 bases respectively, with 3 bases between them. The V gene's germline CDR1 is MGHDK and CDR2 SYGVNS. CDR3 DNA: TGTGCCAGCAGTGAATCCCATGGCTACACCTTC. The encoded protein is CASSESHGYTF.

V and J are TRBV15 and TRBJ2-5; possibly TRBD1 for D (5 bases). The germline V gene has CDR1 LNHNV and CDR2 YYDKDF (reference sequence). There are 16 residues in the CDR3. Trimming left V 3 bases short and J 1 base short, with 15 bases between. The CDR3 region is CATSSVAQAPQETQYF. The DNA of the CDR3 is TGTGCCACCAGCAGTGTTGCACAGGCCCCCCAAGAGACCCAGTACTTC.

This clonotype was seen only a few times. V is TRBV7-9 and J is TRBJ2-2, with D possibly matching TRBD1 (6 bases). V lost 6 bases to trimming and J lost 2 bases, with 13 bases between them. Germline V gene data show CDR1 as SEHNR and CDR2 as FQNEAQ (reference sequence). The CDR3 consists of 15 residues. The CDR3 nucleotides read TGTGCCAGCAGTGTTGGGACACACAACACCGGGGAGCTGTTTTTT. Protein sequence: CASSVGTHNTGELFF.

The CDR3 reads CASSQGTSGRNYNEQFF. The CDR3 DNA reads as TGTGCCAGCAGCCAGGGGACTAGCGGGCGGAACTACAATGAGCAGTTCTTC. V gene TRBV3-1 combines with J gene TRBJ2-1, with 12 bases matching TRBD2. Per germline, CDR1 LGHDT and CDR2 YNNKEL (reference sequence). The CDR3 spans 17 residues. Germline trimming cut 3 bases from V and 3 bases from J; bases unmatched to any gene: 6.

The genes are TRBV7-9 and TRBJ1-2, with 7 nucleotides matching TRBD1. With 2 bases clipped from V and 6 bases from J, the junction kept 6 bases outside the gene matches. Per the germline V gene, CDR1 is SEHNR and CDR2 is FQNEAQ (reference sequence). This CDR3 is 14 amino acids long. CDR3 sequence reads: CASSLSTGENGYTF. The CDR3 bases are TGTGCCAGCAGCTTAAGTACAGGGGAGAATGGCTACACCTTC.

The chain joins TRBV20-1 to TRBJ2-5, with D perhaps matching TRBD1 or TRBD2 (5 bases each). CDR1 is DFQATT and CDR2 is SNEGSKA in the germline V gene (reference sequence). The CDR3 length is 13 residues. Between the trimmed V and J ends, which lost 7 bases and 3 bases, there was a span of 15 bases. The CDR3 here is CSGYPGTKETQYF. The CDR3 DNA follows: TGCAGTGGATATCCAGGGACGAAAGAGACCCAGTACTTC.

This clonotype was counted a few times. This chain connects TRBV19 to TRBJ1-1; 9 positions agree with TRBD1. The trim removed 5 bases at V and 3 bases at J, leaving 1 base unmatched. Germline assignment: CDR1 LNHDA and CDR2 SQIVND (reference sequence). This CDR3 comprises 13 residues. The CDR3 reads CASSGTGYTEAFF. In DNA form, the CDR3 reads TGTGCCAGTAGTGGGACAGGGTACACTGAAGCTTTCTTT.

This sequence joins TRBV2 and TRBJ2-5; D uncertain. Per the germline V gene, CDR1 is SNHLY and CDR2 is FYNNEI. The CDR3 has 11 residues. The ends were cut back, 8 bases at V and 5 bases at J, with 9 bases in the middle. In DNA, the CDR3 is TGTGCCAGCGGTGGGGTTGAGACCCAGTACTTC. Residues: CASGGVETQYF.

A few counts support this clonotype. The V and J genes are TRBV24-1 and TRBJ2-1; 7 bases line up with TRBD2. V was pared by 3 bases and J by 9 bases, with 4 bases of the junction left unmatched. Germline lookup yields CDR1 KGHDR and CDR2 SFDVKD. This CDR3 comprises 13 residues. CDR3 sequence reads: CATSDNAGVEQFF. CDR3 coding DNA: TGTGCCACCAGTGATAATGCGGGGGTTGAGCAGTTCTTC.

The chain is built from TRBV24-1 and TRBJ2-7, with D tentatively TRBD1 or TRBD2 (5 bases each). From germline, CDR1 is KGHDR and CDR2 SFDVKD. The CDR3 has 12 residues. The CDR3 region has the DNA TGTGAATCCATGGGACCTCAATACGAGCAGTACTTC. Amino acid sequence: CESMGPQYEQYF.

The J gene is TRBJ1-6, the V gene TRBV29-1, with 9 bases lining up with TRBD1. The CDR3 has 14 amino acids. CDR1 is SQVTM, CDR2 ANQGSEA, per germline. V shed 8 bases and J 4 bases; nucleotides not matched to a gene: 6. CDR3 in DNA: TGCAGCTCCGGGACAGGGCAATATAATTCACCCCTCCACTTT. It is translated as CSSGTGQYNSPLHF.

There are a few counts of this clonotype. The V and J genes are TRBV15 and TRBJ2-3; D unclear. This CDR3 contains 12 residues. V lost 0 bases and J lost 5, with 3 bases in between. CDR1 LNHNV and CDR2 YYDKDF come from the germline V gene (reference sequence). The CDR3 spells CATSRDQDTQYF. Here the CDR3 DNA reads TGTGCCACCAGCAGAGATCAAGATACGCAGTATTTT.

The chain has TRBV2 and TRBJ2-7; 7 bases align to TRBD1. The V segment lost 6 bases and the J segment 1 base; nucleotides outside the gene matches: 3. Per germline, CDR1 SNHLY and CDR2 FYNNEI. The CDR3 has 13 residues. CDR3 region: CASRRTGSYEQYF. The CDR3, as DNA: TGTGCCAGCAGGAGGACAGGATCCTACGAGCAGTACTTC.

This clonotype has ten or more counts. J is TRBJ1-5 and V is TRBV20-1, with D unclear. CDR1 is DFQATT and CDR2 is SNEGSKA in the germline V gene (reference sequence). Between the trimmed V and J ends, which lost 0 bases and 7 bases, there was a span of 13 bases. This CDR3 is built from 14 residues. The CDR3 DNA follows: TGCAGTGCTAGAGATCGGTCGGAGTCCCAGCCCCAGCATTTT. Translated, it gives CSARDRSESQPQHF.

The chain joins TRBV2 to TRBJ2-7, with D unresolved. V was trimmed by 5 bases and J by 3 bases, leaving 2 bases between them. CDR1 SNHLY and CDR2 FYNNEI come from the germline V gene. The CDR3 totals 10 residues. CDR3 sequence: CASSYYEQYF. CDR3 DNA sequence: TGTGCCAGCAGTTACTACGAGCAGTACTTC.

The sample holds one count of this clonotype. This chain uses TRBV2 with TRBJ1-2, with 9 bases fitting TRBD1. The V segment lost 8 bases and the J segment 2 bases; nucleotides outside the gene matches: 6. This CDR3 spans 14 amino acids. The germline CDR1 and CDR2 sequences are SNHLY and FYNNEI. The CDR3: CASLQGAQNYGYTF. Here the CDR3 DNA reads TGTGCCAGCTTACAGGGGGCGCAGAACTATGGCTACACCTTC.

As DNA, the CDR3 is TGTGCCAGCAGCGTAGAGGCCAGGGACACAGATACGCAGTATTTT. Residues: CASSVEARDTDTQYF. The chain uses TRBV9 and TRBJ2-3, with TRBD1 as a possible D gene (5 bases). This CDR3 region has 15 residues. Germline V CDR1 and CDR2: SGDLS, YYNGEE. V gave up 0 bases and J gave up 2 bases, with 10 bases separating them. The whole variable domain, filled in from reference TRBV9 and TRBJ2-3, reads DSGVTQTPKHLITATGQRVTLRCSPRSGDLSVYWYQQSLDQGLQFLIQYYNGEERAKGNILERFSAQQFPDLHSELNLSSLELGDSALYFCASSVEARDTDTQYFGPGTRLTVL.

The chain is built from TRBV2 and TRBJ1-1; 8 bases are shared with TRBD1. Trimming at V came to 6 bases and at J to 4 bases, leaving 10 bases not matched to a gene. CDR3 length: 15 amino acids. The germline gives CDR1 SNHLY, CDR2 FYNNEI. CDR3 amino acids: CASRANRGRGTEAFF. As DNA, the CDR3 is TGTGCCAGCAGGGCTAACAGGGGGAGAGGCACTGAAGCTTTCTTT.

This clonotype has just a few counts. V usage is TRBV2 and J usage is TRBJ2-7; D tentatively fits TRBD1 or TRBD2 (5 bases each). The CDR3 consists of 12 residues. Germline CDR1 SNHLY, CDR2 FYNNEI. Trimming cost V 6 bases and J 5 bases, with 11 bases left between them. In nucleotides, the CDR3 is TGTGCCAGCAGGAGTGGGGGAAACGAGCAGTACGTC. Its translation is CASRSGGNEQYV.

The V and J genes are TRBV29-1 and TRBJ2-7, with a possible D match to TRBD2 (6 bases). Per germline, CDR1 SQVTM and CDR2 ANQGSEA. With 6 bases removed from V and 4 bases from J, the gap between germline ends came to 22 bases. The CDR3 loop spans 15 amino acids. CDR3 residues: CSVRRGGPRDYEQYF. In nucleotides, the CDR3 is TGCAGCGTCCGTAGGGGAGGCCCGCGCGATTACGAGCAGTACTTC.

This clonotype was seen at least ten times. The genes are TRBV6-4 and TRBJ2-1; TRBD2 matches at 8 bases. Germline CDR1 reads MRHNA; CDR2 reads SNTAGT. Germline trimming cut 3 bases from V and 4 bases from J; bases unmatched to any gene: 5. This CDR3 region has 15 residues. Written as DNA, the CDR3 is TGTGCCAGCAGTGAGGCAGCGGGAGAGTACAATGAGCAGTTCTTC. Translated: CASSEAAGEYNEQFF.

The chain has TRBV2 and TRBJ1-1; D is uncertain. CDR3 size: 13 residues. The germline V gene encodes CDR1 SNHLY and CDR2 FYNNEI. Trimming took off 3 bases at V and 3 bases at J, with 8 bases between the two ends. DNA for the CDR3: TGTGCCAGCAGTGACGACACTTACACTGAAGCTTTCTTT. Translating gives CASSDDTYTEAFF.

V usage is TRBV11-2 and J usage is TRBJ2-7, with 8 bases fitting TRBD2. The CDR3 has 15 amino acids. Per the germline V gene, CDR1 is SGHAT and CDR2 is FQNNGV. The V segment lost 8 bases and the J segment 4 bases; nucleotides outside the gene matches: 13. CDR3 sequence: CASEEAGLDAYEQYF. The CDR3 nucleotides read TGTGCCAGCGAGGAAGCGGGACTAGACGCTTACGAGCAGTACTTC.